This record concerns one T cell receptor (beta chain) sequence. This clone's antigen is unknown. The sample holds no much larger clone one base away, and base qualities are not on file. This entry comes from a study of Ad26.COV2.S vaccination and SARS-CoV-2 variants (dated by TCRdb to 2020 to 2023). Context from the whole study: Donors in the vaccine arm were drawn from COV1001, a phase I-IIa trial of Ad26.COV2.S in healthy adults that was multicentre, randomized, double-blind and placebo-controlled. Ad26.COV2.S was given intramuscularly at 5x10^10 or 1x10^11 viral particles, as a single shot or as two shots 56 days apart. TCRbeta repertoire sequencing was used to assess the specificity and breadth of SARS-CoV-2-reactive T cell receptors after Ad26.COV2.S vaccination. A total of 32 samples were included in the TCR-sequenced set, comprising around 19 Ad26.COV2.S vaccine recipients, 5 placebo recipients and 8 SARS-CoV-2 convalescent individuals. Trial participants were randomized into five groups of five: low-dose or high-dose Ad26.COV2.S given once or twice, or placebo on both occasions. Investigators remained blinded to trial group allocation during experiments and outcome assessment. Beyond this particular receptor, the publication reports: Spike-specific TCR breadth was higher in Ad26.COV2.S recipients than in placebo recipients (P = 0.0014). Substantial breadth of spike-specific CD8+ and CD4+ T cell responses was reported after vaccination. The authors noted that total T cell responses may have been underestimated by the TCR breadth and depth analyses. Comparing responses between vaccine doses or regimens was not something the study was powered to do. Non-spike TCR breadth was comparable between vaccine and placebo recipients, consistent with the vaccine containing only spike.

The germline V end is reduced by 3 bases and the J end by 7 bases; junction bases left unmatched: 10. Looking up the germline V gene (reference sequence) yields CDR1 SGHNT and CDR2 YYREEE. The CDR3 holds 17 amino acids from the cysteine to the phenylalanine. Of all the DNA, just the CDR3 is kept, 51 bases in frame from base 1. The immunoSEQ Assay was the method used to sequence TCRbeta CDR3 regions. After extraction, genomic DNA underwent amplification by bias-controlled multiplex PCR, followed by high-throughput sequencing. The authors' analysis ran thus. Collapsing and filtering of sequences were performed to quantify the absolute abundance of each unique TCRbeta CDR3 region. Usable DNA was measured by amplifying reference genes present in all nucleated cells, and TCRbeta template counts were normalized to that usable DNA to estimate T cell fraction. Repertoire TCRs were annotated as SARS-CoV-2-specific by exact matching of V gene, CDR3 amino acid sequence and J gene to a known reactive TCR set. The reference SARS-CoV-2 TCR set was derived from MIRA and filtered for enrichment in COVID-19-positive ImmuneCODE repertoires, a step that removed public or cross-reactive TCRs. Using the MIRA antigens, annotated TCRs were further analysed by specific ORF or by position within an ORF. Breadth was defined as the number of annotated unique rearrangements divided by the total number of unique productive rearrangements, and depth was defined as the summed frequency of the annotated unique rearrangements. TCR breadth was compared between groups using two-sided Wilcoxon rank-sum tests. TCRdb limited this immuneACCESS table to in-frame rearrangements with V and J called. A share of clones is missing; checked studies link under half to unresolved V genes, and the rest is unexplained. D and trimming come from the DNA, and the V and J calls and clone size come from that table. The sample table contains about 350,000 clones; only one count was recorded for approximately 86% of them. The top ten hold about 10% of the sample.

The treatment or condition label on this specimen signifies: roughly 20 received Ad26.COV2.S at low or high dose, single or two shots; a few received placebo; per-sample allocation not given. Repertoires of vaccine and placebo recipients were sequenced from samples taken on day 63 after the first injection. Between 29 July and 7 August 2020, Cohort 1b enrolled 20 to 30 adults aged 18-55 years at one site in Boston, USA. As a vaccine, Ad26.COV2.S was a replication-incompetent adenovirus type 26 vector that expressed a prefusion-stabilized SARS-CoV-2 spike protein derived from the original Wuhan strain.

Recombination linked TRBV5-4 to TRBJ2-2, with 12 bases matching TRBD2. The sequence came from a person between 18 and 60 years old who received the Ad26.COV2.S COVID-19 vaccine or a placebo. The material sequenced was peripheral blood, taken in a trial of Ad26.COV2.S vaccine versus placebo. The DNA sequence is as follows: TGTGCCAGCAGCTGGTGGGCTAGCGGGGGGGCCTTCGGGGAGCTGTTTTTT. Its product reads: CASSWWASGGAFGELFF.